Following are 8 T cell receptor beta chains from one sample sequenced in a study of blood T cell repertoires in COVID-19. The table came from immunoSEQ multiplex PCR; TCRdb's copy has only in-frame clones and leaves some out. The table has approximately 80,000 clones, 90% seen once. Sequences were obtained from peripheral blood. Receptors were obtained from a woman aged 45 to 65 in a cohort sampled during active COVID-19.

The V call is TRBV5-1, the J call TRBJ2-7; D not resolved. Trimming stripped 4 bases from V and 6 bases from J, with 5 bases between. Germline CDR1 SGHRS, CDR2 YFSETQ. CDR3 length: 10 residues. The CDR3 sequence is CASSPREQYF. The CDR3 nucleotides are TGCGCCAGCAGCCCCCGCGAGCAGTACTTC.

This clone has a single count. J is TRBJ2-6 and V is TRBV19; unclear D gene. The V and J ends lost 5 bases and 1 base respectively, with 6 bases between them. Germline CDR1 reads LNHDA; CDR2 reads SQIVND (reference sequence). The CDR3 extends over 14 amino acids. This CDR3 is CASSPNSGANVLTF. CDR3 nucleotide sequence: TGTGCCAGTAGTCCCAATTCTGGGGCCAACGTCCTGACTTTC. Variable domain in full (rest from reference TRBV19 and TRBJ2-6): DGGITQSPKYLFRKEGQNVTLSCEQNLNHDAMYWYRQDPGQGLRLIYYSQIVNDFQKGDIAEGYSVSREKKESFPLTVTSAQKNPTAFYLCASSPNSGANVLTFGAGSRLTVL.

As DNA, the CDR3 is TGTGCCATCAGCCCAGGGGCGGGAGTTCATGAGCAGTTCTTC. Translation gives CAISPGAGVHEQFF. The rearrangement joins TRBV10-3 to TRBJ2-1; weak D call: TRBD2 (7 bases). V lost 6 bases and J 8 bases, leaving 17 bases between the germline ends. Looked up from germline, CDR1 is ENHRY and CDR2 is SYGVKD. There are 14 residues in the CDR3.

V gene TRBV2 combines with J gene TRBJ2-3; D is uncertain. This CDR3 region has 13 residues. Trimming took 5 bases from V and 1 from J, leaving 7 bases between them. The V gene's germline CDR1 is SNHLY and CDR2 FYNNEI. DNA for the CDR3: TGTGCCAGCAGTACTCAGGGCACAGATACGCAGTATTTT. Translation gives CASSTQGTDTQYF.

The chain couples TRBV2 to TRBJ1-4; D is unclear. CDR3 length equals 13 residues. Germline lookup yields CDR1 SNHLY and CDR2 FYNNEI. Trimming removed 6 bases at V and 4 bases at J, with 9 bases between. The CDR3 DNA reads TGTGCCAGCAGAGGGAGTGTTAATGAAAAACTGTTTTTT. This codes for CASRGSVNEKLFF. The whole variable domain, remainder taken from reference TRBV2 and TRBJ1-4, is EPEVTQTPSHQVTQMGQEVILRCVPISNHLYFYWYRQILGQKVEFLVSFYNNEISEKSEIFDDQFSVERPDGSNFTLKIRSTKLEDSAMYFCASRGSVNEKLFFGSGTQLSVL.

The chain joins TRBV7-3 to TRBJ2-1; TRBD1 agrees at 8 bases. The CDR3 consists of 16 residues. The germline V gene encodes CDR1 SGHTA and CDR2 FQGTGA. The V segment lost 5 bases and the J segment 3 bases; nucleotides outside the gene matches: 9. CDR3 protein: CASSLEGQVRYNEQFF. The CDR3 bases are TGTGCCAGCAGCCTAGAGGGACAGGTCCGCTACAATGAGCAGTTCTTC.

This rearrangement joins TRBV19 to TRBJ1-2, with a possible D match to TRBD1 (6 bases). Trimming shortened V by 7 bases and J by 4 bases, and 25 bases separated the two germline ends. The CDR3 has 17 residues. Germline V gene data show CDR1 as LNHDA and CDR2 as SQIVND (reference sequence). CDR3 bases: TGTGCCAGTACCACTTCCCTGGTCAGGGGTCCCTTCTATGGCTACACCTTC. Translating it yields CASTTSLVRGPFYGYTF. Using reference TRBV19 and TRBJ1-2 for the parts outside the CDR3, the full variable domain is DGGITQSPKYLFRKEGQNVTLSCEQNLNHDAMYWYRQDPGQGLRLIYYSQIVNDFQKGDIAEGYSVSREKKESFPLTVTSAQKNPTAFYLCASTTSLVRGPFYGYTFGSGTRLTVV.

As DNA, the CDR3 is TGTGCCAGCAGCGAGGGGGACCACAATGAGCAGTTCTTC. Residues: CASSEGDHNEQFF. V gene TRBV7-9 combines with J gene TRBJ2-1; a possible D gene is TRBD1 (6 bases). The CDR3 runs to 13 residues. Trimming took 5 bases from V and 5 from J, leaving 10 bases between them. Germline V CDR1 and CDR2: SEHNR, FQNEAQ (reference sequence). Using reference TRBV7-9 and TRBJ2-1 for the parts outside the CDR3, the full variable domain is DTGVSQNPRHKITKRGQNVTFRCDPISEHNRLYWYRQTLGQGPEFLTYFQNEAQLEKSRLLSDRFSAERPKGSFSTLEIQRTEQGDSAMYLCASSEGDHNEQFFGPGTRLTVL.